The clone carrying this T cell receptor beta chain was seen a handful of times. After constant-region reverse-primer amplification, full-length variable regions underwent semi-nested PCR with Nested Universal Primer A. TCRdb re-called the 5' RACE reads with MiXCR, one entry per CDR3 protein. The table shows fewer than 60,000 distinct CDR3 sequences, with 28% occurring only once. This CDR3 spans 13 amino acids. Germline CDR1 SGHVS, CDR2 FNYEAQ. V lost 3 bases to trimming and J lost 5 bases, with 11 bases between them. CD25-based Treg depletion was applied to purified naive CD4+ T cells. The chain joins TRBV7-6 to TRBJ2-7; D call uncertain. The clonotype comes from a female donor with breast cancer. What was sequenced was naive CD4+ T cells sorted from blood. Documented subset: naive CD4+ T cells, CD4+CD45RA+CD25-. CDR3 sequence (DNA): TGTGCCAGCAGCTTCAGCAATCGGGACGAGCAGTACTTC. This gives the protein CASSFSNRDEQYF.